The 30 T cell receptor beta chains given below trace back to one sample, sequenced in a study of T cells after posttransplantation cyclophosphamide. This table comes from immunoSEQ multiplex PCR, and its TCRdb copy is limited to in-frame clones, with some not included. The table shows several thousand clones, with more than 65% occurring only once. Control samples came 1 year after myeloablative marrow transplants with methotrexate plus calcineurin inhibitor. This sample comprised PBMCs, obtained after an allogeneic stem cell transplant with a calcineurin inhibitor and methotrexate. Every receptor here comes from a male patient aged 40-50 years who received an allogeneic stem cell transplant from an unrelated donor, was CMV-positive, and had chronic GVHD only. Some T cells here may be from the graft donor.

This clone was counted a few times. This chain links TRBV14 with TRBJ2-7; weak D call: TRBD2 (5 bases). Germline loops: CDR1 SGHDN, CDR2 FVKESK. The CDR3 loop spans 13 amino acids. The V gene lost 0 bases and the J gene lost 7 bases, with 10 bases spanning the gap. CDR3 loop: CASSQDSRREQYF. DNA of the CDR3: TGTGCCAGCAGCCAAGACAGTCGGAGGGAGCAGTACTTC.

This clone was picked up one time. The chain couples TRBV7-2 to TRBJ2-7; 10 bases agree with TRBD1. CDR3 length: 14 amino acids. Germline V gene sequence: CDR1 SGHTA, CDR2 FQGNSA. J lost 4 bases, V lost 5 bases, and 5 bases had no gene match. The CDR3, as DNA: TGTGCCAGCAGCCACGACAGGGGGCTATACGAGCAGTACTTC. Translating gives CASSHDRGLYEQYF.

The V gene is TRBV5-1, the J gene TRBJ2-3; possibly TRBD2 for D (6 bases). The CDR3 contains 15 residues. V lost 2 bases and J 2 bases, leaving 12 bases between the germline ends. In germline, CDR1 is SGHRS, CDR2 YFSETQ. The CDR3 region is CASSFREVLTDTQYF. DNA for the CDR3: TGCGCCAGCAGCTTTAGGGAGGTCCTCACAGATACGCAGTATTTT.

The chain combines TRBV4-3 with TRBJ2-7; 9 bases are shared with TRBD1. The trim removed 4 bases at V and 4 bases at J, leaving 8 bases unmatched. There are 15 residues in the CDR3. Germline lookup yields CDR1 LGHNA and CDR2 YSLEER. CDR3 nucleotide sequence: TGCGCCAGCAGCCCCGGACAGGGGCCGCTTTACGAGCAGTACTTC. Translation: CASSPGQGPLYEQYF.

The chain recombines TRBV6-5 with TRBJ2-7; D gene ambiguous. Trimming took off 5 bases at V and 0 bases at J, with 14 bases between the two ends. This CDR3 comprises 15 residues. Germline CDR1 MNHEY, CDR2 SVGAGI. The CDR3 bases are TGTGCCAGCAGTAAGTCCGGGTCGAGCTCCTACGAGCAGTACTTC. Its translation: CASSKSGSSSYEQYF.

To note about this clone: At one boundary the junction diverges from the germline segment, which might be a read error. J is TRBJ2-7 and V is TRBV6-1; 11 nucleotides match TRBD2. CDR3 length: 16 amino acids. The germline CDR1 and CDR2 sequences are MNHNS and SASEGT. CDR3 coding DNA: TGTGCCAGCAGTGGTCTACTAGCGGGAGTCTCCCACGAGCAGTACTTC. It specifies CASSGLLAGVSHEQYF.

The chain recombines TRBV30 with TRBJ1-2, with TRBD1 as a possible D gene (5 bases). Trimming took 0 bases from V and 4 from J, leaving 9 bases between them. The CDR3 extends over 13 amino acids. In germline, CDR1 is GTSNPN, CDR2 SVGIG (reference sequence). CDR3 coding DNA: TGTGCCTGGAGTGTACTGGGACTCTATGGCTACACCTTC. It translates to CAWSVLGLYGYTF.

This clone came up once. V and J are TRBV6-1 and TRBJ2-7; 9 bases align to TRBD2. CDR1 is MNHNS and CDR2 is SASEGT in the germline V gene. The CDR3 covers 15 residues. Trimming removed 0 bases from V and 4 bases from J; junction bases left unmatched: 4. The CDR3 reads CASSEASGSSYEQYF. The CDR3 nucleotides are TGTGCCAGCAGTGAAGCTAGCGGGAGTAGTTACGAGCAGTACTTC.

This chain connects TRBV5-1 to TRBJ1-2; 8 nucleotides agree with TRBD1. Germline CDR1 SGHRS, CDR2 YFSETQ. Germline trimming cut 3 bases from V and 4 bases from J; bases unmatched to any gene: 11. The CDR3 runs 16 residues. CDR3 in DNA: TGCGCCAGCAGCTCAGGGACAGGACCTAACGTCTATGGCTACACCTTC. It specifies CASSSGTGPNVYGYTF.

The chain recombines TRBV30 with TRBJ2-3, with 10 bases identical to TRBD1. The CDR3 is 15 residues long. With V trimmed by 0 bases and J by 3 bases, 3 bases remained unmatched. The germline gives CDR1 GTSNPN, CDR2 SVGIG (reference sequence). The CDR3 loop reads CAWSVGTGATDTQYF. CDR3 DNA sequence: TGTGCCTGGAGTGTAGGGACAGGGGCGACAGATACGCAGTATTTT.

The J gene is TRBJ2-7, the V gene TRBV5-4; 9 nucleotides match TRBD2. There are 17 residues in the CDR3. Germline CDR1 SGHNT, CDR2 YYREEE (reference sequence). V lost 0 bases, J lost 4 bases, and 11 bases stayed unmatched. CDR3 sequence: CASSLAQGLATAYEQYF. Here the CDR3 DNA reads TGTGCCAGCAGCTTGGCACAGGGACTAGCTACGGCTTACGAGCAGTACTTC.

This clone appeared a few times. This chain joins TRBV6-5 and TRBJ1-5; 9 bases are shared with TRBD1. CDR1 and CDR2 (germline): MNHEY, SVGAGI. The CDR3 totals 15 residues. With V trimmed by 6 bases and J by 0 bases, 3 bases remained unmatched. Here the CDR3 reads CASRWTGDSNQPQHF. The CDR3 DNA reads TGTGCCAGCAGATGGACAGGGGATAGCAATCAGCCCCAGCATTTT.

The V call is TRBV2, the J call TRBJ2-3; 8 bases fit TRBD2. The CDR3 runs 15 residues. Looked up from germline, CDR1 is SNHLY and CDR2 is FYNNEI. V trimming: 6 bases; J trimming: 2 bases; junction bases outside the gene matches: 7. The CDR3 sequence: CASRETSGDTDTQYF. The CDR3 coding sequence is TGTGCCAGCAGGGAAACTAGCGGTGACACAGATACGCAGTATTTT.

CDR3 protein: CASSPLWPSEQYF. In DNA form, the CDR3 reads TGCGCCAGCAGCCCGCTTTGGCCCTCCGAGCAGTACTTC. The chain joins TRBV4-1 to TRBJ2-7; no clear D gene. Germline loops: CDR1 MGHRA, CDR2 YSYEKL. Trimming took off 4 bases at V and 6 bases at J, with 13 bases between the two ends. This CDR3 has 13 amino acids.

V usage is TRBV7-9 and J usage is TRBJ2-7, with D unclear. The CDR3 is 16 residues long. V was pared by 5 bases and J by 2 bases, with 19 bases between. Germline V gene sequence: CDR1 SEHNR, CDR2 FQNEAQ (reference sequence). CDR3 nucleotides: TGTGCCAGCAGCAACTGGGCCTACCCCTGGACCTACGAGCAGTACTTC. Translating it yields CASSNWAYPWTYEQYF.

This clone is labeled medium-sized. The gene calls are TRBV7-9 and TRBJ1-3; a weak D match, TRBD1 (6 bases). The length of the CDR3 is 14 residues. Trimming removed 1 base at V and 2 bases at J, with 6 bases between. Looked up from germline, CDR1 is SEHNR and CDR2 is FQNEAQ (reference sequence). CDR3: CASSLGGPGNTIYF. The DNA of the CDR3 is TGTGCCAGCAGCTTAGGGGGGCCTGGAAACACCATATATTTT. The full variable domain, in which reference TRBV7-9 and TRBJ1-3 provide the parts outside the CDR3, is DTGVSQNPRHKITKRGQNVTFRCDPISEHNRLYWYRQTLGQGPEFLTYFQNEAQLEKSRLLSDRFSAERPKGSFSTLEIQRTEQGDSAMYLCASSLGGPGNTIYFGEGSWLTVV.

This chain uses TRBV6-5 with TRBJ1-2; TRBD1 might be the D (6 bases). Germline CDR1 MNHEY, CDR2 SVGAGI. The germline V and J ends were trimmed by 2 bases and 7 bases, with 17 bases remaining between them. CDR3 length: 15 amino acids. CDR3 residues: CASSYHSQGKAGYTF. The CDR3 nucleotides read TGTGCCAGCAGTTACCATTCCCAGGGGAAGGCTGGCTACACCTTC.

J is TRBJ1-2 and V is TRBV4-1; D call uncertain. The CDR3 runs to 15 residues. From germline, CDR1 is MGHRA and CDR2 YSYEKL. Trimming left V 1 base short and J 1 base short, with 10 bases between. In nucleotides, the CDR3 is TGCGCCAGCAGCCAAGTCGCGGGATTTAACTATGGCTACACCTTC. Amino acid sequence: CASSQVAGFNYGYTF.

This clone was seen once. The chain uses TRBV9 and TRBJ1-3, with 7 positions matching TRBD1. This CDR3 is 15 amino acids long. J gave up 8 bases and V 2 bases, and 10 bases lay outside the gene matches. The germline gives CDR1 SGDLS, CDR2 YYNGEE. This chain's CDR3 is CASSVLQGLEDTIYF. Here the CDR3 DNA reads TGTGCCAGCAGCGTTCTACAGGGGTTGGAGGACACCATATATTTT.

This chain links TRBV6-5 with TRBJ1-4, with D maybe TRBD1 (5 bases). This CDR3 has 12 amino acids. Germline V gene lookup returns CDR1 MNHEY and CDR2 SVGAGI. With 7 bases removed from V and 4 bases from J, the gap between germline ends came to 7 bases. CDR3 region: CASTQGNEKLFF. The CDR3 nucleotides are TGTGCCAGCACCCAGGGTAATGAAAAACTGTTTTTT.

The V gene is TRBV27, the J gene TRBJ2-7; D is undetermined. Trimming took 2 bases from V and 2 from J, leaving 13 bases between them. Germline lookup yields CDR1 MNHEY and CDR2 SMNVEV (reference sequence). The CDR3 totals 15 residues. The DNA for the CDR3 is TGTGCCAGCAGTTTACGGTTGGGCGTTGCCTACGAGCAGTACTTC. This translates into CASSLRLGVAYEQYF.

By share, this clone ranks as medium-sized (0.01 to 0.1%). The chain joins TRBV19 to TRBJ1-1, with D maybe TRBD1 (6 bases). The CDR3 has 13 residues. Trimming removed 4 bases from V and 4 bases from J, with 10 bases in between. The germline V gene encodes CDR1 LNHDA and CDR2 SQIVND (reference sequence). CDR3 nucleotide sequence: TGTGCCAGTAGTAAGGACAGTCCCACTGAAGCTTTCTTT. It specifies CASSKDSPTEAFF.

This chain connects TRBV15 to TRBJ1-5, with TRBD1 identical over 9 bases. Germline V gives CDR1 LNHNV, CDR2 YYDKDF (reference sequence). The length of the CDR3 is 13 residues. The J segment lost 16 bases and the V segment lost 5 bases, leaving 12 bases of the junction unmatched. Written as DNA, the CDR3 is TGTGCCACCAGCGGCCCCGGGACAGGGTATTTACATTTT. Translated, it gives CATSGPGTGYLHF.

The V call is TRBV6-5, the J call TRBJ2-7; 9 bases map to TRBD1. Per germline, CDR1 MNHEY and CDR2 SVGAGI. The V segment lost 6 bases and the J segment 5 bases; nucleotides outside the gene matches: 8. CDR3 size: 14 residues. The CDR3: CASSTGGPFDEQYF. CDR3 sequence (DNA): TGTGCCAGCAGCACAGGGGGCCCCTTCGACGAGCAGTACTTC.

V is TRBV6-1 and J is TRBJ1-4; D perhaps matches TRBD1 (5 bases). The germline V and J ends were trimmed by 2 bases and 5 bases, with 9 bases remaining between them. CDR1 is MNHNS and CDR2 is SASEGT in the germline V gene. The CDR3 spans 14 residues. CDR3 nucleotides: TGTGCCAGCAGTGAATCTGCAGGGAATGAAAAACTGTTTTTT. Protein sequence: CASSESAGNEKLFF.

Written as DNA, the CDR3 is TGTGCCAGCAGCTTACGATCTAAGAACACCGGGGAGCTGTTTTTT. Protein sequence: CASSLRSKNTGELFF. This chain joins TRBV13 and TRBJ2-2; D is ambiguous. V was cut by 2 bases and J by 1 base, with 8 bases left in between. Germline assignment: CDR1 PRHDT and CDR2 FYEKMQ (reference sequence). The CDR3 length is 15 residues.

The DNA of the CDR3 is TGTGCCAGCAGTCCTGGGGGACTAAACTCTGGAAACACCATATATTTT. This codes for CASSPGGLNSGNTIYF. This chain joins TRBV5-4 and TRBJ1-3, with a weak D call TRBD1 (5 bases). This CDR3 is built from 16 residues. Germline lookup yields CDR1 SGHNT and CDR2 YYREEE (reference sequence). V was pared by 5 bases and J by 0 bases, with 15 bases between.

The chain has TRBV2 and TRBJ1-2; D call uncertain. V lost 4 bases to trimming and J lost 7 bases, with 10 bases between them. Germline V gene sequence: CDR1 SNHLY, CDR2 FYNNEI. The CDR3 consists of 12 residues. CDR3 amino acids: CASSVGGIGYTF. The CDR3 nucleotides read TGTGCCAGCAGTGTAGGAGGTATTGGCTACACCTTC.

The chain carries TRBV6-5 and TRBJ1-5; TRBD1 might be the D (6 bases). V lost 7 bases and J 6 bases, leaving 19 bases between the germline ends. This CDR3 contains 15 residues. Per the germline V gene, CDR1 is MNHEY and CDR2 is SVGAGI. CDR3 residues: CASTAAWGLGQPQHF. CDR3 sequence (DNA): TGTGCCAGCACCGCCGCCTGGGGGCTGGGTCAGCCCCAGCATTTT.

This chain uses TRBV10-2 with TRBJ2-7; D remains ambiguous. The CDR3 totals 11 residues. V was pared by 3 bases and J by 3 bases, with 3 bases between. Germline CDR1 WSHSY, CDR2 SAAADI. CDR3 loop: CASSDGYEQYF. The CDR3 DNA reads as TGCGCCAGCAGTGACGGCTACGAGCAGTACTTC.